This is a list of T cell receptor beta chains from one sample in a study of blood T cell repertoires in COVID-19. Profiled with immunoSEQ multiplex PCR; TCRdb holds only in-frame clones, not every one. The sample lists some 250,000 clones; around 89% were seen once. Sequencing was performed on PBMCs or T cells enriched from blood (not recorded which). The receptors shown here come from a man aged 35-49 years who had recovered from COVID-19. CDR3s include the opening cysteine and the closing phenylalanine or tryptophan. D genes are given only for firm matches.

V gene: TRBV11-2
D gene: TRBD2
J gene: TRBJ2-5
CDR3 DNA: TGTGCCAGCAGCCCTGGGACTAGCGGGAGGGGAGAGACCCAGTACTTC
CDR3 protein: CASSPGTSGRGETQYF

V gene: TRBV27
D gene: NA
J gene: TRBJ1-1
CDR3 DNA: TGTGCCAGCAGTTGGGGGGGTATGCCGAACACTGAAGCTTTCTTT
CDR3 protein: CASSWGGMPNTEAFF

V gene: TRBV11-1
D gene: NA
J gene: TRBJ2-2
CDR3 DNA: TGTGCCAGCAGCACGTGGGTAGACTACACCGGGGAGCTGTTTTTT
CDR3 protein: CASSTWVDYTGELFF

V gene: TRBV9
D gene: TRBD1
J gene: TRBJ2-5
CDR3 DNA: TGTGCCAGCAGCGATAAGGGACAGGTCGGGGAGACCCAGTACTTC
CDR3 protein: CASSDKGQVGETQYF

V gene: TRBV3-1/TRBV3-2
D gene: TRBD2
J gene: TRBJ2-1
CDR3 DNA: TGTGCCAGCAGCCAAGGACGGCTAGCGGGGGGGAGGTCCTACAATGAGCAGTTCTTC
CDR3 protein: CASSQGRLAGGRSYNEQFF

V gene: TRBV9
D gene: NA
J gene: TRBJ2-7
CDR3 DNA: TGTGCCAGCAGCTCCCCTCGGCAGGGCCACACCTACGAGCAGTACTTC
CDR3 protein: CASSSPRQGHTYEQYF

V gene: TRBV7-9
D gene: NA
J gene: TRBJ2-1
CDR3 DNA: TGTGCCAGCAGCTTAGATGGAGACAATGAGCAGTTCTTC
CDR3 protein: CASSLDGDNEQFF

V gene: TRBV5-3
D gene: NA
J gene: TRBJ1-6
CDR3 DNA: TGTGCCAGAAGTCCAGGAATCTCCTATAATTCACCCCTCCACTTT
CDR3 protein: CARSPGISYNSPLHF

V gene: TRBV6-5
D gene: TRBD1
J gene: TRBJ1-4
CDR3 DNA: TGTGCCAGCAGCCGGGACAGGGGGCTTAATGAAAAACTGTTTTTT
CDR3 protein: CASSRDRGLNEKLFF

V gene: TRBV3-1/TRBV3-2
D gene: TRBD2
J gene: TRBJ2-5
CDR3 DNA: TGTGCCAGCAGCCCGACAGCGGGGGGGGTTCAAGAGACCCAGTACTTC
CDR3 protein: CASSPTAGGVQETQYF

V gene: TRBV27
D gene: TRBD2
J gene: TRBJ2-1
CDR3 DNA: TGTGCCAGCAGCCAAGTGGTGGGACTAGCGGGAGAGTGGGTATACAATGAGCAGTTCTTC
CDR3 protein: CASSQVVGLAGEWVYNEQFF

V gene: TRBV3-1/TRBV3-2
D gene: TRBD1
J gene: TRBJ1-3
CDR3 DNA: TGTGCCAGCAGCCAAGACAGGGGGCCAGGAAACACCATATATTTT
CDR3 protein: CASSQDRGPGNTIYF

V gene: TRBV19
D gene: TRBD1
J gene: TRBJ1-1
CDR3 DNA: TGTGCCAGTAGTCCCGGGACAGGGTTGTACACTGAAGCTTTCTTT
CDR3 protein: CASSPGTGLYTEAFF

V gene: TRBV7-9
D gene: NA
J gene: TRBJ1-5
CDR3 DNA: TGTGCCAGCAGCTTACAGGGTAATCATCAGCCCCAGCATTTT
CDR3 protein: CASSLQGNHQPQHF

V gene: TRBV15
D gene: NA
J gene: TRBJ1-1
CDR3 DNA: TGTGCCACCACCGGGAACACTGAAGCTTTCTTT
CDR3 protein: CATTGNTEAFF

V gene: TRBV4-1
D gene: NA
J gene: TRBJ2-1
CDR3 DNA: TGCGCCAGCAAGAGATTTGGGCCTGGGGGGAGCTCCTACAATGAGCAGTTCTTC
CDR3 protein: CASKRFGPGGSSYNEQFF

V gene: TRBV7-9
D gene: NA
J gene: TRBJ1-5
CDR3 DNA: TGTGCCAGCAGCTTAGCTGCGGGAAATCAGCCCCAGCATTTT
CDR3 protein: CASSLAAGNQPQHF

V gene: TRBV12-3/TRBV12-4
D gene: NA
J gene: TRBJ2-5
CDR3 DNA: TGTGCCAGCAGTTACTCGTCACCGGAGACCCAGTACTTC
CDR3 protein: CASSYSSPETQYF